This entry is about one TCR beta chain. What it binds is not known. It was with random hexamers that roughly 0.45 to 1 ug RNA was reverse transcribed. Amplification of TCR beta CDR3 was carried out by immunoSEQ multiplex PCR, which covered 54 Vbeta and 13 Jbeta segments. TCRdb itself ran the immunoSEQ multiplex PCR reads through MiXCR, one entry per CDR3 protein. This table holds a few hundred thousand distinct CDR3 sequences, approximately 94% found once. This entry is derived from a study of CD8 T cells in Susac syndrome. Findings of the study overall: CD4+ T cell repertoires in Susac syndrome lacked clonal expansion.

Through negative isolation, CD4+ and CD8+ T cells were obtained, while TEMRA cells were enriched using FACS. Trimming stripped 4 bases from V and 1 base from J, with 13 bases between. In germline, CDR1 is LGHDT, CDR2 YNNKEL (reference sequence). The CDR3 runs 15 residues. The chain combines TRBV3-1 with TRBJ1-1, with D maybe TRBD1 (5 bases). This clonotype was obtained from a human donor with Susac syndrome. The source material was CD4+ T cells from PBMCs. CDR3 DNA sequence: TGTGCCAGCAGCCCGAACCTAGGGGAGAACACTGAAGCTTTCTTT. Translation: CASSPNLGENTEAFF.